The subject of this entry is one TCR beta chain. When the RNA was reverse transcribed, random hexamers were used with an input of roughly 0.45 to 1 ug. TCRdb analysed the immunoSEQ multiplex PCR reads with MiXCR anew, one entry per CDR3 protein. The sample has approximately 150,000 distinct CDR3 sequences, 94% seen once; the top ten hold over 0.07%. This specimen comes from a study of CD8 T cells in Susac syndrome. Sequencing of TCR beta was carried out in blood CD8+ and CD4+ T cells. The CDR3 is made up of 18 amino acids. V shed 5 bases and J 1 base; nucleotides not matched to a gene: 10. CDR1 and CDR2 from the germline V gene are SGHTA and FQGTGA.

Sequencing was carried out using CD4+ T cells from PBMCs. The source of this sequence is a human donor in good health. The rearrangement links TRBV7-3 to TRBJ2-1, with TRBD2 identical over 11 bases. Here the CDR3 reads CASSRSGGLADSYNEQFF. The CDR3 nucleotides read TGTGCCAGCAGCCGCTCTGGGGGACTAGCGGATTCCTACAATGAGCAGTTCTTC. The variable domain in full, completed from reference TRBV7-3 and TRBJ2-1, reads GAGVSQTPSNKVTEKGKYVELRCDPISGHTALYWYRQSLGQGPEFLIYFQGTGAADDSGLPNDRFFAVRPEGSVSTLKIQRTERGDSAVYLCASSRSGGLADSYNEQFFGPGTRLTVL.